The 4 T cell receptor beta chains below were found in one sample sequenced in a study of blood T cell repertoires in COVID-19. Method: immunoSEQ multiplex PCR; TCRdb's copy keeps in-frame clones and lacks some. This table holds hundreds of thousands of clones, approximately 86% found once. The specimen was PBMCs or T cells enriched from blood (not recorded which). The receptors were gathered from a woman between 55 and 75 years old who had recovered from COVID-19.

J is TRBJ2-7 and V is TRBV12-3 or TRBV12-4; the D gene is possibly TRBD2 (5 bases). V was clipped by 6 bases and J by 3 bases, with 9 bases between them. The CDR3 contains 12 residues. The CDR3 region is CASRVGSYEQYF. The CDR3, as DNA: TGTGCCAGCAGGGTAGGGAGCTACGAGCAGTACTTC.

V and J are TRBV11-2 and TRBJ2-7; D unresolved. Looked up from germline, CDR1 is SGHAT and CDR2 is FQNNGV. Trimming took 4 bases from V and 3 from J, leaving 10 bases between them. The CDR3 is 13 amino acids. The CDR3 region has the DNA TGTGCCAGCAGCTCTGGGCCGTTCTACGAGCAGTACTTC. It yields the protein CASSSGPFYEQYF.

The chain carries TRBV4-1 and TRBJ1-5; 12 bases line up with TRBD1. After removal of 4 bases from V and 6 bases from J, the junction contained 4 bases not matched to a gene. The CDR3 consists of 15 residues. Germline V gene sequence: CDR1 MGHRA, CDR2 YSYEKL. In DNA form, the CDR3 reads TGCGCCAGCAGCCTGGGACAGGGGGCTTTTCAGCCCCAGCATTTT. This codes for CASSLGQGAFQPQHF.

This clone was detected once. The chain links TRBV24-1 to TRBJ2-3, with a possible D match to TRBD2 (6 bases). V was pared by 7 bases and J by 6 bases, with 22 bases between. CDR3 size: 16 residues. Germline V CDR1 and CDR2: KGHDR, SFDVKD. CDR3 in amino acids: CATSRGRDSFLDTQYF. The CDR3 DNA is TGTGCCACCAGCCGGGGTAGGGACTCTTTTCTGGATACGCAGTATTTT.